This T cell receptor (beta chain) was found in a study of identical twins. General study points: Out-of-frame alpha sequences common to twins were enriched for low generation probability.

This clonotype has only a few counts. Its antigen remains unidentified. Trimming cost V 6 bases and J 2 bases; bases outside gene matches: 5. This CDR3 is 15 amino acids long. A universal primer site was incorporated via template switching, and the cDNA contained unique molecular identifiers. TCRdb reanalysed the 5' RACE reads using MiXCR and keeps one entry per CDR3 protein. In the table there are 700,000 or so distinct CDR3 sequences, 8.5% to 9.5% of which are singletons. Each donor was a healthy Caucasian. The same specimen was also included in a second study, on yellow fever vaccine responses in identical twins. That source notes: Twins reportedly showed a vaccine T cell response that seemed partly convergent and partly personalized.

This chain connects TRBV12-3 or TRBV12-4 to TRBJ2-3, with 10 bases fitting TRBD1. This receptor was identified in a woman between 18 and 29 years old in good health. Specimen: PBMCs. This CDR3 is CASSLTGGLTDTQYF. The CDR3 DNA is TGTGCCAGCAGCTTGACAGGGGGCCTCACAGATACGCAGTATTTT.